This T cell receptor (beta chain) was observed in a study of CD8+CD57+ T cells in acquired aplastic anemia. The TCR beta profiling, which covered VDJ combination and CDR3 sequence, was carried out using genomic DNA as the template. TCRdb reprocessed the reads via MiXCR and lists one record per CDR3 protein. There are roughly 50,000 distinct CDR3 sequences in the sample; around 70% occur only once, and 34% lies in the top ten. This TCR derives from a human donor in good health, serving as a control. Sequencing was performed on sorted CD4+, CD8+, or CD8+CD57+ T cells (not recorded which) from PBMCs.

CDR3 nucleotides: TGTGCCACGTCGACGAGCGAACAAGAGACCCAGTACTTC. Amino acids: CATSTSEQETQYF. This chain joins TRBV15 and TRBJ2-5; no clear D. Between the trimmed V and J ends, which lost 9 bases and 2 bases, there was a span of 13 bases. CDR3 length equals 13 residues. The V gene's germline CDR1 is LNHNV and CDR2 YYDKDF (reference sequence).